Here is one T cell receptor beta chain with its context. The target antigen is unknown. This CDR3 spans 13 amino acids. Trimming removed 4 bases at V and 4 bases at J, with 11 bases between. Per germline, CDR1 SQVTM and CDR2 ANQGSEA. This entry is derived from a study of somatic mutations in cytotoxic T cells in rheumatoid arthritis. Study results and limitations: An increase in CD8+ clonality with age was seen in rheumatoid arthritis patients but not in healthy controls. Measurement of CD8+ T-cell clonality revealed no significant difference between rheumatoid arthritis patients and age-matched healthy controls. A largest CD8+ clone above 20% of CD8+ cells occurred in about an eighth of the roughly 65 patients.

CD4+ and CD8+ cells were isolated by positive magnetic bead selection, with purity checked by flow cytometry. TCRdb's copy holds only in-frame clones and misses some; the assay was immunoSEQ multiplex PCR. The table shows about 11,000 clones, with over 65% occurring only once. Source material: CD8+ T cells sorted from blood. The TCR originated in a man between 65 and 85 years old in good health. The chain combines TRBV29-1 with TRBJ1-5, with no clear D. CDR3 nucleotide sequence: TGCAGCGTTGGTGAGCCAAATAATCAGCCCCAGCATTTT. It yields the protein CSVGEPNNQPQHF.